Reported below is one T cell receptor (beta chain). Its specificity is not known. This sample is part of a study of human T cells and chemical hapten exposure. Study information: Yields of TCR per sample differed, chiefly owing to small differences in pooled library volume. Study findings and constraints: High-frequency TCRs, those above 1 in 1000, stayed the same after DPC sensitization.

The starting material, unfractionated whole blood, was used for total RNA extraction. CDR3 length equals 14 residues. Germline lookup yields CDR1 SGHTA and CDR2 FQGTGA. The V and J ends lost 2 bases and 9 bases respectively, with 11 bases between them. Source study methods: Ranging from about 23,224 to 700,000, TCR counts per sample had a median value of around 92,000. Using its own MiXCR run on the 5' RACE reads, TCRdb lists one record per CDR3 protein. TCRdb's processing, not the study's, gives the V and J calls here. This sample has around 140,000 distinct CDR3 sequences; around 4.4% occur once, and the top ten carry approximately 1.3%.

The chain uses TRBV7-3 and TRBJ1-6; no clear D. This TCR derives from a female donor in good health. CDR3 region: CASSLGSLTSPLHF. The CDR3 DNA sequence: TGTGCCAGCAGCTTAGGTTCCCTGACTTCACCCCTCCACTTT. Full variable domain (missing parts from reference TRBV7-3 and TRBJ1-6): GAGVSQTPSNKVTEKGKYVELRCDPISGHTALYWYRQSLGQGPEFLIYFQGTGAADDSGLPNDRFFAVRPEGSVSTLKIQRTERGDSAVYLCASSLGSLTSPLHFGNGTRLTVT.